A selection of T cell receptor beta chains follows, all from one sample in a study of T cell responses to AZD1222 COVID-19 vaccine. Only in-frame clones appear in the TCRdb table, and some are missing; sequencing was by immunoSEQ multiplex PCR. The sample has roughly 150,000 clones, around nine tenths seen once; the top ten hold less than 1.3%. Sequencing was performed on peripheral blood, taken 28 days after the second AZD1222 dose. The receptors were sampled from an adult who received the AZD1222 COVID-19 vaccine. CDR3s include the opening cysteine and the closing phenylalanine or tryptophan. The order of the fields is clone size, D gene, V gene, J gene, CDR3 DNA, CDR3 protein. D genes are given only for firm matches. Expanded clones get a size class; other rows say once, few or many, or leave the size out.

>-|-|TRBV14|TRBJ1-3
TGTGCCAGCAGCCAAGGCCAGGGGAGAAGAAACACCATATATTTT
CASSQGQGRRNTIYF
>-|-|TRBV18|TRBJ2-1
TGTGCCAGCTCACCACTCCCGGGGGCTACAGCGAGCTCCTACAATGAGCAGTTCTTC
CASSPLPGATASSYNEQFF
>-|-|TRBV5-5|TRBJ2-7
TGTGCCAGCAGCTTTAATGCGGCGGCCTACGAGCAGTACTTC
CASSFNAAAYEQYF
>-|-|TRBV5-1|TRBJ1-5
TGCGCCAGCAGCTTGACTGTCGATCAGCCCCAGCATTTT
CASSLTVDQPQHF
>-|TRBD1|TRBV5-4|TRBJ2-1
TGTGCCAGCAGCGCGGGACAGGGACAGGGGCAGTTCTTC
CASSAGQGQGQFF
>-|-|TRBV19|TRBJ2-6
TGTGCCAGTAGTAGAGCGGCGGCGCTTAGCTCTGGGGCCAACGTCCTGACTTTC
CASSRAAALSSGANVLTF
>-|-|TRBV2|TRBJ2-7
TGTGCCAGCAAAAAAGGGGTGTTGAACGAGCAGTACTTC
CASKKGVLNEQYF
>-|-|TRBV10-1|TRBJ1-6
TGCGCCAGCAGTGAGTCGAGGATAAAGGATCCCCTCCACTTT
CASSESRIKDPLHF
>once|-|TRBV6-6|TRBJ1-4
TGTGCCAGCGCCCAATGGGGCCCTAATGAAAAACTGTTTTTT
CASAQWGPNEKLFF
>-|TRBD1|TRBV4-3|TRBJ1-3
TGCGCCAGCAGCCTGGACAGGGACTCTGGAAACACCATATATTTT
CASSLDRDSGNTIYF